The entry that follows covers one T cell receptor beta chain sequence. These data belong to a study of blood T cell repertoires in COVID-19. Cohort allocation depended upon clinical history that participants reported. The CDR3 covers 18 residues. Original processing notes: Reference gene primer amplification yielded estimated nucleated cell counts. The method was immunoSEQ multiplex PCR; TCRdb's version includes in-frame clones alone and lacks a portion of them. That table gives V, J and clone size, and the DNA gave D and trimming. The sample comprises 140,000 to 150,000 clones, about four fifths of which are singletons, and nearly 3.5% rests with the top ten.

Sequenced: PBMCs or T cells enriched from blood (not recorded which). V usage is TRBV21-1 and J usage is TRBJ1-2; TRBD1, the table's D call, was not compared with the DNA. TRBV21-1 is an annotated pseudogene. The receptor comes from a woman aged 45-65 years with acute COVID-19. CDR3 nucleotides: TGTGCCAGCAGCAAAGGTGCCCATCGACACAGGGTTTGCTATGGCTACACCTTC. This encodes CASSKGAHRHRVCYGYTF.